The T cell receptor (beta chain) under discussion was sequenced for a study of shared clonotypes between healthy human individuals (dated by TCRdb to 2018 to 2020). Notes on the research overall: The cohort comprised a couple of women and a few men aged 18 to 49 years. Libraries were prepared and TCR repertoires were sequenced by different laboratories using diverse techniques, in order to increase sequencing depth and limit assay-specific biases. For each donor, CD4 naive and CD4 memory were each run on three plates, CD8 naive on two plates, and CD8 memory on one plate. Per donor, leukapheresis produced somewhere between about 0.94 and 9 billion PBMCs. To estimate repertoire size and how much clonotype sharing occurs between individuals, the study deeply sequenced the blood TCR repertoires of five or six healthy adults. The full study reports these points: Naive subsets generally had larger estimated clonotype richness than memory subsets did. Because the study included a small number of donors, the genetic and exposure-history diversity represented was limited. Pairwise subsampling indicated that sequencing depth was expected to affect the degree of clonotype sharing among donors. When several donors were compared, the shared fraction of clonotypes was about 5.4% for naive CD4, around 4% for naive CD8, roughly 2.5% for memory CD4, and 0.35% to 0.5% for memory CD8. Sampling was restricted to blood, and TCR repertoires in tissues likely differ from the TCR repertoires found in blood. Compared with non-shared clonotypes, clonotypes shared by all four sorted-subset donors had higher generation probabilities. Rarefaction of sorted-subset datasets indicated incomplete sequencing despite the large sequencing depth.

With regard to this clone: The target of this receptor is not known. No base-level quality is on record; no much larger clone is a single base apart.

Using the deep immunoSEQ assay, TCR CDR3 regions were amplified from genomic DNA by multiplex PCR. For each cell subset, the extracted genomic DNA was distributed evenly across all wells of several immunoSEQ 96-well plates, and each plate served as one replicate. Each replicate PCR for sorted subsets received around 210 ng genomic DNA, equal to about 30,000 T cell genomes. The purified libraries were quantified using a Qubit 3.0 fluorometer, sized with a Bioanalyzer 2100, and then quantified again using the KAPA Library Quantification kit. Every immunoSEQ 96-well plate was sequenced on a dedicated single-read 150-cycle Illumina NextSeq 550 flow cell. The published analysis was carried out like this. Because the immunoSEQ output held only junctional sequences and lacked quality scores, the filtering could not match the filtering applied to full-length reads. Sequences were annotated with PyIR, a Python wrapper for IgBLAST v1.9, and V/J genes and CDR3 were assigned using IMGT germline references. Any read was removed if the V/J assignment was weak (E-value above 1e-6), the CDR3 was missing, or the read contained stop codons, out-of-frame junctions, or ambiguous translated residues. V3J clonotypes were defined by identical inferred V gene, J gene, and CDR3 amino acid sequence. The percentage overlap between two repertoires was calculated by dividing the number of shared unique clonotypes by the size of the smaller repertoire. Richness of each repertoire was evaluated using RTK rarefaction, the Chao1 estimator, and Recon v2.1 estimates of unobserved clonotypes. OLGA was used to compute generation probabilities for all TCRbeta clonotypes that the gDNA method yielded from a handful of donors. As stored in TCRdb, this immuneACCESS dataset retains in-frame rearrangements with V and J assigned. A fraction of the clones does not appear; measured against another copy, unresolved V genes explain less than half of the discrepancy, and the remainder lacks a known reason. V and J calls and clone size are given by that table; D and trimming were obtained from the DNA. This sample comprises 2 million to 2.5 million clones, approximately 94% of them detected only once. 0.9% to 1.4% of the sample is in the top ten clones.

From a lookup of the germline V gene, CDR1 and CDR2 are MGHRA and YSYEKL. From V the trimming removes 0 bases and from J it removes 9 bases, while the gene matches leave 17 bases of the junction unaccounted for. The CDR3 starts with the cysteine, ends with the phenylalanine, and has 18 residues. Of the read, only the CDR3 DNA is kept; its 54 bases are in frame from base 1. CD8 naive samples consisted of CD45RO-negative cells that were positively selected for CCR7, yielding a CD45RA+CCR7+ population without TemRA cells. The donors were healthy, HIV-negative adults who had no recently reported acute infections or vaccinations. Only Caucasian adults living in Nashville, Tennessee, USA were represented among the donors. Blood was obtained by leukapheresis, after which PBMCs were separated by Ficoll-Histopaque density gradient centrifugation and cryopreserved in liquid nitrogen vapor phase. Purity and quantity of every magnetically sorted T cell population were checked by analytical flow cytometry. From each sorted fraction, genomic DNA was isolated and quantified by UV absorbance on a Nanodrop 2000c.

Sequencing was done on a sample of naive CD8+ T cells sorted from blood. The cell subset or site label of this sample denotes: CD45RA+CCR7+. The chain is assembled from TRBV4-1 and TRBJ2-1; TRBD1 fits 7 bases in the junction. The TCR sequence derives from a young man in good health. Here the CDR3 is given as CASSQESLETGRYAEQFF. The DNA sequence reads TGCGCCAGCAGCCAAGAAAGTTTGGAGACAGGGCGTTACGCTGAGCAGTTCTTC.